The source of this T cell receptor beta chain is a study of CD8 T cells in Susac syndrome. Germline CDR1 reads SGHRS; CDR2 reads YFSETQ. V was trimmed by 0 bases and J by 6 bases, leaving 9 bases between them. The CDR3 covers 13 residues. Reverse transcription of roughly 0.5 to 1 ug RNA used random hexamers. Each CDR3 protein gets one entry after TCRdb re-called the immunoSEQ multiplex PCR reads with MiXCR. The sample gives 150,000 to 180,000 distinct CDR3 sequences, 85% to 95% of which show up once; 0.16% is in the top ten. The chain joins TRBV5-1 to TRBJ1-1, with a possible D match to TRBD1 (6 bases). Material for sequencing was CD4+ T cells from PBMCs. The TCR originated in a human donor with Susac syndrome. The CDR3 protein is CASSLEGGPEAFF. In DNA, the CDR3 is TGCGCCAGCAGCTTGGAGGGGGGACCTGAAGCTTTCTTT. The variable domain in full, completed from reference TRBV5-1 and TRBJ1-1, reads KAGVTQTPRYLIKTRGQQVTLSCSPISGHRSVSWYQQTPGQGLQFLFEYFSETQRNKGNFPGRFSGRQFSNSRSEMNVSTLELGDSALYLCASSLEGGPEAFFGQGTRLTVV.